The 25 T cell receptor beta chains given below trace back to one sample, sequenced in a study of T cell changes during pregnancy in multiple sclerosis. Data came from immunoSEQ multiplex PCR; TCRdb stores just in-frame clones and leaves some out. Of around 68,000 clones listed, 91% are singletons. This sample comprised peripheral blood, obtained after pregnancy. The receptors here all came from a female donor in good health, enrolled as a control in a pregnancy study.

In this sample, this clone turned up once. The chain employs TRBV29-1 and TRBJ2-3, with TRBD2 identical over 10 bases. The V segment lost 6 bases and the J segment 0 bases; nucleotides outside the gene matches: 12. CDR1 SQVTM and CDR2 ANQGSEA come from the germline V gene. The CDR3 totals 17 residues. The CDR3 region is CSVRLAGPHPSTDTQYF. The DNA for the CDR3 is TGCAGCGTGCGACTAGCGGGCCCACATCCTAGCACAGATACGCAGTATTTT.

A note on this clone: One end of the junction is discordant with germline, which a read error may explain. This CDR3 is also generated by other DNA sequences in the sample. The rearrangement links TRBV27 to TRBJ2-7, with a possible D match to TRBD1 (7 bases). The CDR3 runs 15 residues. Germline CDR1 reads MNHEY; CDR2 reads SMNVEV (reference sequence). The CDR3 nucleotides are TGTGCCAGCAGTTTTTTAGGGGGCGGGACCTACGAGCAGTACTTT. It translates to CASSFLGGGTYEQYF.

This rearrangement joins TRBV9 to TRBJ2-1, with TRBD2 matching over 11 bases. This CDR3 has 15 residues. Unmatched junction bases numbered 5, after V lost 3 bases and J lost 6 bases. Per germline, CDR1 SGDLS and CDR2 YYNGEE. This CDR3 is CASSDLAGGGNEQFF. The CDR3 nucleotides are TGTGCCAGCAGCGACCTAGCGGGGGGAGGCAATGAGCAGTTCTTC.

The V call is TRBV4-2, the J call TRBJ1-1, with 10 bases lining up with TRBD1. The germline gives CDR1 LGHNA, CDR2 YNFKEQ. The CDR3 length is 15 residues. V shed 3 bases, J shed 2 bases, and the junction held 3 bases outside the gene matches. The DNA of the CDR3 is TGTGCCAGCAGCCATAGGGACAGGGGAAACACTGAAGCTTTCTTT. It is translated as CASSHRDRGNTEAFF.

The sample holds one count of this clone. The chain joins TRBV7-8 to TRBJ1-2; 7 nucleotides agree with TRBD1. V gave up 5 bases and J gave up 4 bases; unmatched junction bases: 13. This CDR3 is 16 amino acids long. The V gene's germline CDR1 is SGHVS and CDR2 FQNEAQ. DNA for the CDR3: TGTGCCAGCAGCCCGGACTTGCCCAGGGGGGCCTATGGCTACACCTTC. It is translated as CASSPDLPRGAYGYTF.

CDR3 sequence: CASSQETHTSGGYNEQFF. DNA of the CDR3: TGCGCCAGCAGCCAAGAGACCCATACTAGCGGGGGTTACAATGAGCAGTTCTTC. This sequence joins TRBV4-3 and TRBJ2-1; 11 bases match TRBD2. Trimming took 0 bases from V and 4 from J; bases not matched to a gene: 8. The germline gives CDR1 LGHNA, CDR2 YSLEER. CDR3 size: 18 residues.

This sequence joins TRBV7-3 and TRBJ1-2; perhaps TRBD1 as D (5 bases). This CDR3 has 13 amino acids. V lost 6 bases, J lost 8 bases, and 16 bases lay in between. Germline V gene sequence: CDR1 SGHTA, CDR2 FQGTGA. CDR3 DNA sequence: TGTGCCAGCAGACCCAAGACAGCGGGGGGCTACACCTTC. The encoded protein is CASRPKTAGGYTF.

The chain employs TRBV2 and TRBJ1-1, with D possibly matching TRBD1 (5 bases). The V gene lost 8 bases and the J gene lost 1 base, with 17 bases spanning the gap. The CDR3 spans 15 residues. In germline, CDR1 is SNHLY, CDR2 FYNNEI. The chain's CDR3 is CASPPRGGTNTEAFF. CDR3 coding DNA: TGTGCCAGCCCTCCACGCGGGGGGACGAACACTGAAGCTTTCTTT.

The V call is TRBV9, the J call TRBJ1-2, with D tentatively TRBD1 (5 bases). The CDR3 is 17 amino acids. The V gene lost 2 bases and the J gene lost 11 bases, with 28 bases spanning the gap. The germline CDR1 and CDR2 sequences are SGDLS and YYNGEE. The CDR3 loop is CASSVRDGGLWLHGYTF. CDR3 nucleotides: TGTGCCAGCAGCGTGAGGGACGGGGGACTATGGCTACACGGGTACACCTTC.

J is TRBJ2-1 and V is TRBV9; unclear D gene. Germline loops: CDR1 SGDLS, CDR2 YYNGEE. CDR3 length: 14 amino acids. V was pared by 2 bases and J by 4 bases, with 10 bases between. DNA of the CDR3: TGTGCCAGCAGCGTGACTGCAACTTACAATGAGCAGTTCTTC. Translating gives CASSVTATYNEQFF.

The chain links TRBV7-2 to TRBJ2-7; D is ambiguous. Germline CDR1 is SGHTA and CDR2 is FQGNSA. V was clipped by 5 bases and J by 3 bases, with 8 bases between them. CDR3 length: 12 residues. The CDR3 nucleotides are TGTGCCAGCAGCCCCATGTTCTACGAGCAGTACTTC. Residues: CASSPMFYEQYF. Looking up the rest from reference TRBV7-2 and TRBJ2-7 gives the full variable domain: GAGVSQSPSNKVTEKGKDVELRCDPISGHTALYWYRQSLGQGLEFLIYFQGNSAPDKSGLPSDRFSAERTGGSVSTLTIQRTQQEDSAVYLCASSPMFYEQYFGPGTRLTVT.

The chain links TRBV27 to TRBJ2-1; 7 nucleotides align to TRBD1. The germline CDR1 and CDR2 sequences are MNHEY and SMNVEV (reference sequence). The CDR3 loop spans 12 amino acids. J gave up 12 bases and V 6 bases, and 8 bases lay outside the gene matches. CDR3 loop: CASSPNRDRQFF. DNA of the CDR3: TGTGCCAGCAGCCCGAACAGGGACAGGCAGTTCTTC.

DNA for the CDR3: TGCGCCAGCAGCTTTGGTGGAGAGGATGGCTACACCTTC. It codes for CASSFGGEDGYTF. V and J are TRBV5-1 and TRBJ1-2; no clear D gene. The V gene lost 2 bases and the J gene lost 6 bases, with 11 bases spanning the gap. CDR3 length: 13 residues. The germline gives CDR1 SGHRS, CDR2 YFSETQ.

This clone has a single count. The chain couples TRBV11-3 to TRBJ2-1; D is uncertain. Germline V gene sequence: CDR1 SGHNT, CDR2 YENEEA. Trimming shortened V by 2 bases and J by 5 bases, and 10 bases separated the two germline ends. The CDR3 consists of 14 residues. The CDR3 spells CASSLSPFDNEQFF. The CDR3 bases are TGTGCCAGCAGCTTATCCCCGTTTGACAATGAGCAGTTCTTC.

The chain recombines TRBV19 with TRBJ2-1, with 10 positions matching TRBD2. V was pared by 3 bases and J by 5 bases, with 10 bases of the junction left unmatched. Germline loops: CDR1 LNHDA, CDR2 SQIVND (reference sequence). The CDR3 is 17 residues long. CDR3 bases: TGTGCCAGTAGTATCCTCAGGACTAGCGGACTTAACAATGAGCAGTTCTTC. This translates into CASSILRTSGLNNEQFF.

The chain combines TRBV5-4 with TRBJ1-3, with D possibly TRBD1 on 6 matching bases. V gave up 3 bases and J gave up 0 bases, with 10 bases separating them. The CDR3 runs 15 residues. The germline V gene has CDR1 SGHNT and CDR2 YYREEE (reference sequence). Here the CDR3 reads CASSSTGNSGNTIYF. The CDR3 region has the DNA TGTGCCAGCAGCTCTACAGGGAACTCTGGAAACACCATATATTTT.

V and J are TRBV27 and TRBJ1-2, with D unclear. Germline V gives CDR1 MNHEY, CDR2 SMNVEV (reference sequence). Trimming cost V 2 bases and J 0 bases, with 4 bases left between them. The CDR3 is made up of 13 amino acids. The CDR3 DNA reads TGTGCCAGCAGTTTAGCAGCTAACTATGGCTACACCTTC. Its protein product is CASSLAANYGYTF.

The chain has TRBV5-1 and TRBJ2-1, with TRBD2 as a possible D gene (6 bases). The V end was cut by 3 bases, the J end by 4 bases, with 17 bases between. The CDR3 contains 16 residues. The V gene's germline CDR1 is SGHRS and CDR2 YFSETQ. This CDR3 reads CASSSNSGEVYNEQFF. Written as DNA, the CDR3 is TGCGCCAGCAGCTCCAATTCGGGGGAAGTTTACAATGAGCAGTTCTTC.

This rearrangement joins TRBV19 to TRBJ1-2, with D possibly being TRBD1 (5 bases). V was cut by 5 bases and J by 0 bases, with 13 bases left in between. Germline-derived CDR1 and CDR2 are LNHDA and SQIVND (reference sequence). This CDR3 spans 15 amino acids. The chain's CDR3 is CASSPQGGSNYGYTF. In DNA form, the CDR3 reads TGTGCCAGTAGTCCTCAGGGTGGATCTAACTATGGCTACACCTTC.

This clone was seen a handful of times. V is TRBV9 and J is TRBJ1-1; the match to TRBD1 covers 7 bases. Trimming took 0 bases from V and 11 from J; bases not matched to a gene: 4. Germline V gene lookup returns CDR1 SGDLS and CDR2 YYNGEE. There are 12 residues in the CDR3. CDR3 nucleotide sequence: TGTGCCAGCAGCGTAGAGGGCAGGGGGGCTTTCTTT. This encodes CASSVEGRGAFF.

CDR3 loop: CASSLQGWESGELFF. The CDR3 DNA is TGTGCCAGTAGTCTACAGGGATGGGAGTCCGGGGAGCTGTTTTTT. This chain joins TRBV19 and TRBJ2-2, with D possibly TRBD1 on 6 matching bases. The CDR3 is 15 amino acids. Germline V gene lookup returns CDR1 LNHDA and CDR2 SQIVND (reference sequence). Trimming stripped 5 bases from V and 6 bases from J, with 16 bases between.

The J gene is TRBJ2-7, the V gene TRBV7-2; a possible D gene is TRBD1 (5 bases). V lost 1 base and J lost 5, with 6 bases in between. This CDR3 is 12 amino acids long. In germline, CDR1 is SGHTA, CDR2 FQGNSA. The DNA for the CDR3 is TGTGCCAGCAGCTTAGGACAGAACGAGCAGTACTTC. This gives the protein CASSLGQNEQYF.

The rearrangement joins TRBV10-3 to TRBJ1-1; D is possibly TRBD1 (5 bases). This CDR3 is built from 14 residues. Germline loops: CDR1 ENHRY, CDR2 SYGVKD. V lost 6 bases, J lost 3 bases, and 14 bases lay in between. CDR3 DNA sequence: TGTGCCATCAGCCCGGGAGGGACGGACACTGAAGCTTTCTTT. Protein: CAISPGGTDTEAFF.

The CDR3 loop is CATSRDYIGQGPGSLHF. The CDR3 coding sequence is TGTGCCACCAGCAGAGATTACATAGGACAGGGGCCGGGTAGTCTCCACTTT. The rearrangement links TRBV15 to TRBJ1-6, with TRBD1 matching 9 bases. The CDR3 totals 17 residues. V lost 0 bases to trimming and J lost 16 bases; unmatched junction nucleotides: 16. CDR1 and CDR2 (germline): LNHNV, YYDKDF (reference sequence).

This CDR3 is CASSPEGVSYEQYF. The CDR3 bases are TGTGCCAGCAGCCCCGAGGGGGTCTCCTACGAGCAGTACTTC. The rearrangement joins TRBV2 to TRBJ2-7; maybe TRBD1 (6 bases). The CDR3 consists of 14 residues. The V and J ends lost 6 bases and 0 bases respectively, with 12 bases between them. The germline CDR1 and CDR2 sequences are SNHLY and FYNNEI.